Following are 20 T cell receptor beta chains from one sample sequenced in a study of T cell responses to AZD1222 COVID-19 vaccine. Only in-frame clones appear in the TCRdb table, and some are missing; sequencing was by immunoSEQ multiplex PCR. The profile shows 150,000 to 200,000 clones, less than 95% of them singletons. The sequences come from peripheral blood, collected 28 days after the second AZD1222 dose. The receptors here all came from an adult who received the AZD1222 COVID-19 vaccine.

This sequence joins TRBV5-8 and TRBJ2-1; TRBD2 matches at 11 bases. V was clipped by 2 bases and J by 4 bases; unmatched bases: 2. This CDR3 is built from 15 residues. Germline CDR1 reads SGHTS; CDR2 reads YDEGEE. The chain's CDR3 is CASSFGTSGYNEQFF. The CDR3 DNA is TGTGCCAGCAGCTTCGGGACTAGCGGTTACAATGAGCAGTTCTTC.

The V gene is TRBV3-1 (or the pseudogene TRBV3-2), the J gene TRBJ2-1, with D unresolved. The germline CDR1 and CDR2 sequences are LGHDT and YNNKEL (reference sequence). Between the trimmed V and J ends, which lost 1 base and 6 bases, there was a span of 7 bases. CDR3 length: 13 amino acids. Here the CDR3 reads CASSQGGVNEQFF. DNA of the CDR3: TGTGCCAGCAGCCAAGGAGGCGTCAATGAGCAGTTCTTC.

This chain connects TRBV18 to TRBJ2-5, with D perhaps TRBD1 (5 bases). The length of the CDR3 is 13 residues. Trimming shortened V by 1 base and J by 4 bases, and 7 bases separated the two germline ends. CDR1 is KGHSH and CDR2 is LQKENI in the germline V gene. CDR3 sequence: CASSPQGRETQYF. In nucleotides, the CDR3 is TGTGCCAGCTCACCACAGGGGCGAGAGACCCAGTACTTC. The full variable domain, in which reference TRBV18 and TRBJ2-5 provide the parts outside the CDR3, is NAGVMQNPRHLVRRRGQEARLRCSPMKGHSHVYWYRQLPEEGLKFMVYLQKENIIDESGMPKERFSAEFPKEGPSILRIQQVVRGDSAAYFCASSPQGRETQYFGPGTRLLVL.

The chain recombines TRBV5-1 with TRBJ2-7, with 11 bases identical to TRBD1. The germline gives CDR1 SGHRS, CDR2 YFSETQ. There are 14 residues in the CDR3. Losses at the gene ends were 4 bases for V and 3 bases for J; bases not matched to a gene: 3. The CDR3 protein is CASSRDRGDYEQYF. In DNA form, the CDR3 reads TGCGCCAGCAGCCGGGACAGGGGGGACTACGAGCAGTACTTC.

The chain links TRBV6-1 to TRBJ1-2, with 10 bases lining up with TRBD1. The V and J ends lost 1 base and 4 bases, in that order; junction bases with no gene match: 6. Germline V CDR1 and CDR2: MNHNS, SASEGT. The CDR3 spans 16 residues. CDR3 nucleotides: TGTGCCAGCAGTGAAGTTCGGACAGGGGGTAGCTATGGCTACACCTTC. Translated, it gives CASSEVRTGGSYGYTF.

This clone came up once. The chain joins TRBV9 to TRBJ1-2; weak D call: TRBD1 (5 bases). Germline V gene sequence: CDR1 SGDLS, CDR2 YYNGEE. CDR3 length equals 16 residues. V was clipped by 2 bases and J by 3 bases, with 17 bases between them. The CDR3 protein is CASSVRGDAGDYGYTF. The DNA for the CDR3 is TGTGCCAGCAGCGTGAGGGGCGACGCGGGCGACTATGGCTACACCTTC.

This sequence joins TRBV11-2 and TRBJ1-6; D not resolved. CDR3 length: 12 amino acids. Germline loops: CDR1 SGHAT, CDR2 FQNNGV. The V and J ends lost 6 bases and 5 bases respectively, with 5 bases between them. In DNA, the CDR3 is TGTGCCAGCAGAAAAAATAATTCACCCCTCCACTTT. It encodes CASRKNNSPLHF.

This clone showed up just a few times. The J gene is TRBJ2-7, the V gene TRBV7-8; no clear D gene. V lost 5 bases to trimming and J lost 2 bases, with 19 bases between them. CDR1 and CDR2 from the germline V gene are SGHVS and FQNEAQ. The CDR3 runs to 16 residues. The CDR3 reads CASSKYRVPGPYEQYF. The DNA of the CDR3 is TGTGCCAGCAGCAAATACCGGGTGCCTGGGCCCTACGAGCAGTACTTC.

The chain has TRBV23-1 and TRBJ1-2, with D perhaps matching TRBD1 (5 bases). TRBV23-1 is placed among ORFs of uncertain function. The CDR3 extends over 14 amino acids. Trimming removed 3 bases at V and 5 bases at J, with 13 bases between. The CDR3: CASSHPGGGYGYTF. Written as DNA, the CDR3 is TGCGCCAGCAGTCACCCCGGGGGGGGTTATGGCTACACCTTC.

The CDR3 sequence is CASSNGQGNNEQFF. DNA of the CDR3: TGCGCCAGCAGCAACGGACAGGGAAACAATGAGCAGTTCTTC. The chain uses TRBV5-1 and TRBJ2-1; 8 nucleotides align to TRBD1. The CDR3 consists of 14 residues. The V segment lost 4 bases and the J segment 5 bases; nucleotides outside the gene matches: 5. Germline CDR1 reads SGHRS; CDR2 reads YFSETQ.

The chain carries TRBV15 and TRBJ1-5, with TRBD1 matching over 10 bases. The CDR3 loop spans 17 amino acids. Germline assignment: CDR1 LNHNV and CDR2 YYDKDF (reference sequence). Trimming took 1 base from V and 3 from J; bases not matched to a gene: 6. CDR3 region: CATSRADRGRVNQPQHF. Written as DNA, the CDR3 is TGTGCCACCAGCAGAGCTGACAGGGGGCGAGTCAATCAGCCCCAGCATTTT.

This sequence joins TRBV2 and TRBJ2-3; 7 positions match TRBD2. Trimming removed 7 bases from V and 6 bases from J; junction bases left unmatched: 13. The length of the CDR3 is 15 residues. Germline assignment: CDR1 SNHLY and CDR2 FYNNEI. CDR3 protein: CASTREVRSTDTQYF. Here the CDR3 DNA reads TGTGCCAGCACCCGGGAGGTTAGATCCACCGATACGCAGTATTTT.

This chain links TRBV7-2 with TRBJ2-3, with 9 positions matching TRBD2. The ends lost 0 bases at V and 0 bases at J; junction bases unmatched: 10. Per the germline V gene, CDR1 is SGHTA and CDR2 is FQGNSA. The CDR3 contains 19 residues. This CDR3 is CASSLARLAGLRSTDTQYF. The CDR3 DNA is TGTGCCAGCAGCTTAGCCCGTCTAGCGGGACTCCGGAGCACAGATACGCAGTATTTT.

This chain joins TRBV28 and TRBJ1-2; 7 bases agree with TRBD1. The CDR3 loop spans 14 amino acids. CDR1 and CDR2 (germline): MDHEN, SYDVKM. V was pared by 7 bases and J by 4 bases, with 9 bases of the junction left unmatched. The CDR3, as DNA: TGTGCCAGCACCCTAGGACAGGCCCTCTATGGCTACACCTTC. Translation gives CASTLGQALYGYTF.

The V and J genes are TRBV19 and TRBJ2-2, with 7 bases fitting TRBD1. This CDR3 comprises 16 residues. The V gene's germline CDR1 is LNHDA and CDR2 SQIVND (reference sequence). V shed 3 bases, J shed 6 bases, and the junction held 10 bases outside the gene matches. The CDR3 DNA follows: TGTGCCAGTAGTATTCAATCGCCAGGGGGTCCCGGGGAGCTGTTTTTT. Translation: CASSIQSPGGPGELFF.

The chain links TRBV19 to TRBJ1-5, with D unclear. Per the germline V gene, CDR1 is LNHDA and CDR2 is SQIVND (reference sequence). CDR3 length: 15 amino acids. V lost 3 bases to trimming and J lost 6 bases, with 15 bases between them. As DNA, the CDR3 is TGTGCCAGTAGTATCCTCGACAAGCATGGTCAGCCCCAGCATTTT. It is translated as CASSILDKHGQPQHF.

The table lists this clone with a few counts. The chain has TRBV7-2 and TRBJ2-3; D unresolved. Germline CDR1 is SGHTA and CDR2 is FQGNSA. The CDR3 runs to 14 residues. The ends were cut back, 2 bases at V and 6 bases at J, with 12 bases in the middle. CDR3 sequence: CASSLIPPGDTQYF. The DNA of the CDR3 is TGTGCCAGCAGCTTAATCCCTCCTGGCGATACGCAGTATTTT.

The chain recombines TRBV3-1 (or the pseudogene TRBV3-2) with TRBJ2-7; 7 nucleotides match TRBD1. The CDR3 sequence is 15 residues long. With V trimmed by 4 bases and J by 7 bases, 13 bases remained unmatched. Germline CDR1 and CDR2: LGHDT and YNNKEL (reference sequence). The CDR3 loop reads CASSPQGEGAREQYF. The DNA for the CDR3 is TGTGCCAGCAGCCCCCAGGGAGAGGGGGCGAGAGAGCAGTACTTC.

V gene TRBV29-1 combines with J gene TRBJ1-2; D gene unclear. From germline, CDR1 is SQVTM and CDR2 ANQGSEA. The V end lost 4 bases, the J end lost 5 bases, and 8 bases lay between the germline ends. CDR3 length: 11 amino acids. In nucleotides, the CDR3 is TGCAGCGTTGTTTTCGGGTATGGCTACACCTTC. It is translated as CSVVFGYGYTF.

This clone appeared a single time. The rearrangement joins TRBV29-1 to TRBJ2-1; D is perhaps TRBD1 (5 bases). This CDR3 comprises 11 residues. The V end was cut by 7 bases, the J end by 6 bases, with 10 bases between. Germline V gives CDR1 SQVTM, CDR2 ANQGSEA. The CDR3: CSADRRNEQFF. CDR3 DNA: TGCAGCGCAGACAGACGCAATGAGCAGTTCTTC.